This T cell receptor (beta chain) appears in the sequencing data of a study of CD8 T cells in Susac syndrome. Germline values: CDR1 SQVTM, CDR2 ANQGSEA. The CDR3 covers 14 residues. V lost 3 bases and J 1 base, leaving 10 bases between the germline ends. Random hexamers were used to reverse transcribe roughly 0.45 to 1 ug of RNA. MiXCR, run by TCRdb on the immunoSEQ multiplex PCR reads, gives a single entry per CDR3 protein. The sample holds approximately 160,000 distinct CDR3 sequences, 90% to 95% seen once. The J gene is TRBJ1-5, the V gene TRBV29-1, with a possible D match to TRBD1 (6 bases). This receptor was taken from a human donor in good health. The sequenced sample was CD4+ T cells from PBMCs. The CDR3 sequence is CSVDSGGSNQPQHF. The CDR3 DNA follows: TGCAGCGTTGACTCGGGGGGCAGCAATCAGCCCCAGCATTTT.